The entry that follows covers one T cell receptor (beta chain) sequence. The data are from a study of Graves' ophthalmopathy and Graves' hyperthyroidism. The study excluded patients with other autoimmune diseases, uncontrolled infections, pregnancy or lactation. The TCR beta CDR3 regions underwent amplification from RNA transcripts. HTBI-primed RT-PCR formed the first round, and a multiplex PCR formed the second. MiXCR was run by TCRdb on the multiplex PCR reads, yielding one entry per CDR3 protein. The repertoire holds hundreds of thousands of distinct CDR3 sequences, with about 20% as singletons. The CDR3 runs 14 residues. Trimming at V came to 6 bases and at J to 6 bases, leaving 8 bases not matched to a gene.

The sequence derives from a woman aged 18-29 years with stable Graves' hyperthyroidism. Some clones in this sample may be carry-over from other donors' samples. The chain has TRBV12-3 or TRBV12-4 and TRBJ2-5, with 9 bases fitting TRBD1. Material: peripheral blood. The CDR3 nucleotides read TGTGCCAGCAGCCGCCGACAGGGGGGGCAGACCCAGTACTTC. Protein: CASSRRQGGQTQYF.